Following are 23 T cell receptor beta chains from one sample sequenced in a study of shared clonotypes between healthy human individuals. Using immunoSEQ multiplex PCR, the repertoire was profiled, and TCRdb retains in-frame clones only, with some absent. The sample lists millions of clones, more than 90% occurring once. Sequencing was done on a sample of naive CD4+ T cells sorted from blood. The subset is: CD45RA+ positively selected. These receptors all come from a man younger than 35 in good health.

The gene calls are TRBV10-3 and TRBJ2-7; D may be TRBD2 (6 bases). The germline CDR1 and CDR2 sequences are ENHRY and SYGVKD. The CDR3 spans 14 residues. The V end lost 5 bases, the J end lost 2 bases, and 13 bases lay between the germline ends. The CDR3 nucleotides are TGTGCCATCAGTATCGCCCGGGGGACCTACGAGCAGTACTTC. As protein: CAISIARGTYEQYF.

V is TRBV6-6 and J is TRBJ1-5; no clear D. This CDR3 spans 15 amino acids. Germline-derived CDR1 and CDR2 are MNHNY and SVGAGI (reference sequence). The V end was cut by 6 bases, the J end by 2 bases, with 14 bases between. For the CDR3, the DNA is TGTGCCAGCAGGAGACCTGGGGTCGGCAATCAGCCCCAGCATTTT. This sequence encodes CASRRPGVGNQPQHF.

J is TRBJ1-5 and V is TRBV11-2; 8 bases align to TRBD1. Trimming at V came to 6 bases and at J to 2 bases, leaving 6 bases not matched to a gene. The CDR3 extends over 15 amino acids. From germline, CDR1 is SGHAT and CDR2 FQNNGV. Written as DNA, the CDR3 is TGTGCCAGCAGGACCACAGGGGGAGGCAATCAGCCCCAGCATTTT. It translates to CASRTTGGGNQPQHF.

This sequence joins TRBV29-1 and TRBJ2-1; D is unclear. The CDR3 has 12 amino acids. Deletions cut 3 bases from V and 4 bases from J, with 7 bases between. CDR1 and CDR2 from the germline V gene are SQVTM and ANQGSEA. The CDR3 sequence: CSVDPRYNEQFF. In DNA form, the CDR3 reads TGCAGCGTTGACCCAAGGTACAATGAGCAGTTCTTC.

This CDR3 is CASSLGPVSYEQYF. The CDR3 coding sequence is TGTGCCAGCAGCCTCGGACCGGTTTCCTACGAGCAGTACTTC. The V gene is TRBV13, the J gene TRBJ2-7, with D unresolved. Looked up from germline, CDR1 is PRHDT and CDR2 is FYEKMQ (reference sequence). This CDR3 has 14 residues. Trimming cost V 5 bases and J 1 base, with 12 bases left between them.

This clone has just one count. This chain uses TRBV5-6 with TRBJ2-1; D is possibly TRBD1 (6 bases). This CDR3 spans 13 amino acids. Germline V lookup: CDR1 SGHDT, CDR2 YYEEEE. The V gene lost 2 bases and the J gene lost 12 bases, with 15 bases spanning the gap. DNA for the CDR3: TGTGCCAGCAGCTTTTACAGGGCCGGGTCGCAGTTCTTC. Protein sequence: CASSFYRAGSQFF. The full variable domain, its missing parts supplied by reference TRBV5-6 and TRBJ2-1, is DAGVTQSPTHLIKTRGQQVTLRCSPKSGHDTVSWYQQALGQGPQFIFQYYEEEERQRGNFPDRFSGHQFPNYSSELNVNALLLGDSALYLCASSFYRAGSQFFGPGTRLTVL.

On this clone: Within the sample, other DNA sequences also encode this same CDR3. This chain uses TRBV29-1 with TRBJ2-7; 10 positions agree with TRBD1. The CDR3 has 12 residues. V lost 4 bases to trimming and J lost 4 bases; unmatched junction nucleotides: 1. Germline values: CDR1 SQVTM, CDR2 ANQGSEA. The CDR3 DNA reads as TGCAGCGTTGGGGACAGGGGTTACGAGCAGTACTTC. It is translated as CSVGDRGYEQYF.

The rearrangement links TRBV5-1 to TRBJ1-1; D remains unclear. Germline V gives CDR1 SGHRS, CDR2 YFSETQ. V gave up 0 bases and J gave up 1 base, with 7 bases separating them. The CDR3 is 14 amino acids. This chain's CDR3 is CASSLDQTNTEAFF. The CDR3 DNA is TGCGCCAGCAGCTTGGACCAGACGAACACTGAAGCTTTCTTT.

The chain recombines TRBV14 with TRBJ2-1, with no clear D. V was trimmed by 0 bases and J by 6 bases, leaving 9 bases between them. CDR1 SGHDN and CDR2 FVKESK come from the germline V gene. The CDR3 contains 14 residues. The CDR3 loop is CASSQDRVLNEQFF. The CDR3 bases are TGTGCCAGCAGCCAAGATCGGGTTCTCAATGAGCAGTTCTTC.

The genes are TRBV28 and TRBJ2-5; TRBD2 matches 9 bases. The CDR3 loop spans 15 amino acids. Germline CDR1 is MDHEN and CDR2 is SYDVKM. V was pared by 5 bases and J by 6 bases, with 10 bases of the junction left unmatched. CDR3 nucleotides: TGTGCCAGCAGTCAAAGCGGGGGGTCCGAGCAGACCCAGTACTTC. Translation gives CASSQSGGSEQTQYF. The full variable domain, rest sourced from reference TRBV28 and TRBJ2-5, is DVKVTQSSRYLVKRTGEKVFLECVQDMDHENMFWYRQDPGLGLRLIYFSYDVKMKEKGDIPEGYSVSREKKERFSLILESASTNQTSMYLCASSQSGGSEQTQYFGPGTRLLVL.

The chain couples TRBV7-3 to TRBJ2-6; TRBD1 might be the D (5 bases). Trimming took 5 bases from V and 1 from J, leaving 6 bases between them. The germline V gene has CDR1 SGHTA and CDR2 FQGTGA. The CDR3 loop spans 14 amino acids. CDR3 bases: TGTGCCAGCAGCCGACAGTCTGGGGCCAACGTCCTGACTTTC. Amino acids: CASSRQSGANVLTF.

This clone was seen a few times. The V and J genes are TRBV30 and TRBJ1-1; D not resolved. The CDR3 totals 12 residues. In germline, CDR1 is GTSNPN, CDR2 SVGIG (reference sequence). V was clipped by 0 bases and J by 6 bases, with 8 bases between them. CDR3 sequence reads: CAWSVRISEAFF. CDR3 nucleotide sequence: TGTGCCTGGAGTGTACGGATATCTGAAGCTTTCTTT.

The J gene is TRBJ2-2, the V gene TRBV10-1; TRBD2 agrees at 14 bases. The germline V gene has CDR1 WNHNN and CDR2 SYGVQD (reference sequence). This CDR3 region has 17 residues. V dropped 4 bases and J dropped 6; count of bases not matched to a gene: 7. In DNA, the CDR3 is TGCGCCAGCAGTGGACCGGGACTAGCGGGAGTGCCCGGGGAGCTGTTTTTT. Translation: CASSGPGLAGVPGELFF.

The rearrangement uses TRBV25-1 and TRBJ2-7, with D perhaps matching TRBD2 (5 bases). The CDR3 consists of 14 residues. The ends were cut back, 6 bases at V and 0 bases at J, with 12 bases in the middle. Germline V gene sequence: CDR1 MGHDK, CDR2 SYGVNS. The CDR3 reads CASRADGISYEQYF. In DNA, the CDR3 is TGTGCCAGCAGAGCCGACGGGATCTCCTACGAGCAGTACTTC.

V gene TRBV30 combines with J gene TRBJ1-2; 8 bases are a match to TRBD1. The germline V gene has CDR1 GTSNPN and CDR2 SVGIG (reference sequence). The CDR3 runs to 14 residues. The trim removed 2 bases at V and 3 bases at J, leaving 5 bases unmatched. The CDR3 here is CAWSLDRDYYGYTF. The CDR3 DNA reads TGTGCCTGGAGTTTGGACAGGGATTACTATGGCTACACCTTC.

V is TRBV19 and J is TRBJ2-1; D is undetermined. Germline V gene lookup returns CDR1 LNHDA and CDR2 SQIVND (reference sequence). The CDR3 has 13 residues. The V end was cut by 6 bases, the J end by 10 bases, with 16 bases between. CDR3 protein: CASSPTRSNEQFF. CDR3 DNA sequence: TGTGCCAGTAGCCCCACGAGGAGCAACGAGCAGTTCTTC.

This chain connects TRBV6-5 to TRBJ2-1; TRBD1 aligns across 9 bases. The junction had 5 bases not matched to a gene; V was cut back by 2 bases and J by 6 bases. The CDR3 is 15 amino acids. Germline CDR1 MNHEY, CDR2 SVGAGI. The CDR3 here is CASSYARDRVNEQFF. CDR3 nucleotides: TGTGCCAGCAGTTACGCCCGGGACAGGGTCAATGAGCAGTTCTTC.

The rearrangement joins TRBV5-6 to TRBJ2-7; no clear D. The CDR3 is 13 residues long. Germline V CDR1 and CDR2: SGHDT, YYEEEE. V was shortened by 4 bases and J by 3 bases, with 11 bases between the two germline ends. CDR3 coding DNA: TGTGCCAGCAGCCCCCGGCCCGACTACGAGCAGTACTTC. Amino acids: CASSPRPDYEQYF.

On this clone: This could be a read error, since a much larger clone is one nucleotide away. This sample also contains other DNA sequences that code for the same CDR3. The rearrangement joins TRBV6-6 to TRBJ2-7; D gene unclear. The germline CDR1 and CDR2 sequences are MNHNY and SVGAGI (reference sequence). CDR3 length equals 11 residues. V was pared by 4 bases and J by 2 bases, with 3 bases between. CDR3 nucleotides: TGTGCCAGCAGTTCCGCCTACGAGCAGTACTTC. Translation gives CASSSAYEQYF.

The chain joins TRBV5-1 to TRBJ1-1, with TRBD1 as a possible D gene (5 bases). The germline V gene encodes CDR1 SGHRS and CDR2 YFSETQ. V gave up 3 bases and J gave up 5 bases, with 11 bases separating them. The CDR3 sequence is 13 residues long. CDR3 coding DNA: TGCGCCAGCAGCTGGACCCAGGGTACTGAAGCTTTCTTT. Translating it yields CASSWTQGTEAFF.

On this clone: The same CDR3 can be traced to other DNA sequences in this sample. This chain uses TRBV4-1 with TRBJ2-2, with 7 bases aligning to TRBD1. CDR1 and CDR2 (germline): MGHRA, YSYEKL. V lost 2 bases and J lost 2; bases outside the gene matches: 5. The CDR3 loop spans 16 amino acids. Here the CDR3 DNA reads TGCGCCAGCAGCCAATCCCAGGGGGTTAACACCGGGGAGCTGTTTTTT. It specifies CASSQSQGVNTGELFF.

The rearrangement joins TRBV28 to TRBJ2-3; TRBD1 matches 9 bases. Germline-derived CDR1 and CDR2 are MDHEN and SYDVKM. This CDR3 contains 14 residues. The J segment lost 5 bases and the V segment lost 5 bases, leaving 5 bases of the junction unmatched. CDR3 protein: CASSQNRGRDTQYF. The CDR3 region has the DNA TGTGCCAGCAGTCAGAACAGGGGGCGAGATACGCAGTATTTT.

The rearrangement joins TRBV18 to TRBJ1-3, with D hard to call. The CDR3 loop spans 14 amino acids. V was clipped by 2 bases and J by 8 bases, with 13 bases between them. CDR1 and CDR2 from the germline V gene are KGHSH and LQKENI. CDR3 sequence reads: CASSPSGRFDTIYF. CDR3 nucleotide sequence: TGTGCCAGCTCACCAAGCGGTAGATTTGACACCATATATTTT.